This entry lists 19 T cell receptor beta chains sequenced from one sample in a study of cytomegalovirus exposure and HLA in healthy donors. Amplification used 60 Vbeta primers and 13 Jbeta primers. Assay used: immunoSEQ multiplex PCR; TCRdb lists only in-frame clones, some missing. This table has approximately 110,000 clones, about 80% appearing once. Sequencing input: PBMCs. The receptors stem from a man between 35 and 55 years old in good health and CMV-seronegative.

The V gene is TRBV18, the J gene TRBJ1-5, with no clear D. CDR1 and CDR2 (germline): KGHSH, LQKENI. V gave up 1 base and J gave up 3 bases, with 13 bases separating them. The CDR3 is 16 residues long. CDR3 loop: CASSPLPGSDNQPQHF. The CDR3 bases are TGTGCCAGCTCACCACTGCCCGGGTCCGACAATCAGCCCCAGCATTTT. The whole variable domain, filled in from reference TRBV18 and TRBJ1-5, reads NAGVMQNPRHLVRRRGQEARLRCSPMKGHSHVYWYRQLPEEGLKFMVYLQKENIIDESGMPKERFSAEFPKEGPSILRIQQVVRGDSAAYFCASSPLPGSDNQPQHFGDGTRLSIL.

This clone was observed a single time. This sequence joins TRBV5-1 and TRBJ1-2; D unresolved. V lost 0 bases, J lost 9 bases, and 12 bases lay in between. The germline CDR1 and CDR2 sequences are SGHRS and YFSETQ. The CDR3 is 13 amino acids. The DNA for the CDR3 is TGCGCCAGCAGCTTGGAGGGTGGCGGGAGCTACACCTTC. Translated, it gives CASSLEGGGSYTF.

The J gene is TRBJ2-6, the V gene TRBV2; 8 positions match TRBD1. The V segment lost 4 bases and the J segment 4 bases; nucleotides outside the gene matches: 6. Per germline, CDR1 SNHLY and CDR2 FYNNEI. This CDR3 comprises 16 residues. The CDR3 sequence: CASSGRTGLGANVLTF. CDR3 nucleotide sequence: TGTGCCAGCAGTGGCCGGACAGGGCTCGGGGCCAACGTCCTGACTTTC.

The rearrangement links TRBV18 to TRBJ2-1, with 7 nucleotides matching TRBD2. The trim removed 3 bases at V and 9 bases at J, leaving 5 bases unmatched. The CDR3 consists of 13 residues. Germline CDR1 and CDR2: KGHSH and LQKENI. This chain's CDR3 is CASSPLAVGEQFF. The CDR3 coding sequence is TGTGCCAGCTCACCTCTAGCGGTTGGTGAGCAGTTCTTC.

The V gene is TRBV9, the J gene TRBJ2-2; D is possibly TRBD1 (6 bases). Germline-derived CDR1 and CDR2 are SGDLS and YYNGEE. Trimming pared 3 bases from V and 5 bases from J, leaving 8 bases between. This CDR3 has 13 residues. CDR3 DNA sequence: TGTGCCAGCAGCGCTCAGGGGACCGGGGAGCTGTTTTTT. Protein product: CASSAQGTGELFF.

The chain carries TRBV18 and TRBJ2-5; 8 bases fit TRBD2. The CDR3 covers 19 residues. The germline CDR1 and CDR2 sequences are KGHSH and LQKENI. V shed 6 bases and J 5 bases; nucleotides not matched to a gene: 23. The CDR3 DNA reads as TGTGCCAGCTCCCCCGGCCCAGCGGGGGTAGGCCAATCCAGGGAGACCCAGTACTTC. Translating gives CASSPGPAGVGQSRETQYF.

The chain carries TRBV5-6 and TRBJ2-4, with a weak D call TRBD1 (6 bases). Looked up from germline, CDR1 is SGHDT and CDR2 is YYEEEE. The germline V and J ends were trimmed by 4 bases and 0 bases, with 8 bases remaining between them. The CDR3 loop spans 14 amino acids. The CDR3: CASSVTGAKNIQYF. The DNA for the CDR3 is TGTGCCAGCAGCGTGACAGGAGCCAAAAACATTCAGTACTTC.

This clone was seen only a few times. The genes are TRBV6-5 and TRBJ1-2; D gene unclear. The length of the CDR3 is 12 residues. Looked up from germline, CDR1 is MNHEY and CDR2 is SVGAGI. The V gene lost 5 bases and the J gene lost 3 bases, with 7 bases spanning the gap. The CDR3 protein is CASSAQDYGYTF. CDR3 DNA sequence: TGTGCCAGCAGTGCACAAGACTATGGCTACACCTTC.

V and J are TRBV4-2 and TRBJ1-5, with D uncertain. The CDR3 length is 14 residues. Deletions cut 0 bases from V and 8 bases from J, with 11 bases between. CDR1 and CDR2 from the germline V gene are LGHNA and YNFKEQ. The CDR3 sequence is CASSQDRQEKPQHF. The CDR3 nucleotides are TGTGCCAGCAGCCAAGATCGGCAGGAAAAGCCCCAGCATTTT.

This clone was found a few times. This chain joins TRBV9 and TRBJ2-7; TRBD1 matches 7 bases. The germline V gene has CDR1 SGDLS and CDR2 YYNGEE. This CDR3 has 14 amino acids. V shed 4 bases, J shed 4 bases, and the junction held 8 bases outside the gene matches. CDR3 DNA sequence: TGTGCCAGCAGCACTACAGGGGTTCCATACGAGCAGTACTTC. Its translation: CASSTTGVPYEQYF.

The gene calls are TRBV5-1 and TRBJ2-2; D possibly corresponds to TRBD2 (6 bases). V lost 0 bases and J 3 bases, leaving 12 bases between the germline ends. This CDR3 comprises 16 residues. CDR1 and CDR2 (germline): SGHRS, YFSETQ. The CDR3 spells CASSLVPPGDTGELFF. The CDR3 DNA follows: TGCGCCAGCAGCTTGGTTCCGCCGGGAGACACCGGGGAGCTGTTTTTT.

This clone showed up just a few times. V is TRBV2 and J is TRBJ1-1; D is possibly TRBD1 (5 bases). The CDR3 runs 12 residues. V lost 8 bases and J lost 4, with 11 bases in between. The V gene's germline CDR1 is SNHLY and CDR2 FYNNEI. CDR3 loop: CASLGGTTEAFF. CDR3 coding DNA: TGTGCCAGCCTCGGGGGGACCACTGAAGCTTTCTTT.

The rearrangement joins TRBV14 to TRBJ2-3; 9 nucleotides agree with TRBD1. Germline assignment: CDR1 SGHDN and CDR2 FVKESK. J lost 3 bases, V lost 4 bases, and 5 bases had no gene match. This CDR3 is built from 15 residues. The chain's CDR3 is CASSLPQGATDTQYF. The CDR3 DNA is TGTGCCAGCAGCCTCCCACAGGGGGCAACAGATACGCAGTATTTT.

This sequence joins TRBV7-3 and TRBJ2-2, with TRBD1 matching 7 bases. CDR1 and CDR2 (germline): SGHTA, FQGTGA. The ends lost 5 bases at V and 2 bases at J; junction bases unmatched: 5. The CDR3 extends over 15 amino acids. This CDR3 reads CASSRRTGNTGELFF. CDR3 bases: TGTGCCAGCAGCCGGAGGACAGGAAACACCGGGGAGCTGTTTTTT.

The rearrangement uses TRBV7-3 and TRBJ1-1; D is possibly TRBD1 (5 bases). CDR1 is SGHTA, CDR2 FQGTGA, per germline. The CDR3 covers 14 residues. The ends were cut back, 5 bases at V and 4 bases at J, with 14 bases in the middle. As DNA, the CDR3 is TGTGCCAGCAGCGAGTTTGGCGGGGCCACTGAAGCTTTCTTT. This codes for CASSEFGGATEAFF.

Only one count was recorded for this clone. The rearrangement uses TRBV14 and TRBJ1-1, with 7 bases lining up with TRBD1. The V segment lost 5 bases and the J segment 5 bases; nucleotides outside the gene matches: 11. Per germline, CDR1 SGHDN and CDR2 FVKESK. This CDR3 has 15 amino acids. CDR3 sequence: CASSKPGTVITEAFF. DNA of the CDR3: TGTGCCAGCAGCAAACCCGGGACAGTGATAACTGAAGCTTTCTTT.

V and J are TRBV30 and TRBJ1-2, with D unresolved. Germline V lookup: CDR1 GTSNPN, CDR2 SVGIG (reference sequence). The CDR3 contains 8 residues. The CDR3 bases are TGTGCGGAGGGAGGCTACACCTTC. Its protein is CAEGGYTF.

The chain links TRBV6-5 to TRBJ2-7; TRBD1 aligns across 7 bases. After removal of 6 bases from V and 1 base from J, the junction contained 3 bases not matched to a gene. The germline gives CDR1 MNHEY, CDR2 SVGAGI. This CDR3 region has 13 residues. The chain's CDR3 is CASRGQESYEQYF. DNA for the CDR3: TGTGCCAGCAGAGGACAGGAATCCTACGAGCAGTACTTC.

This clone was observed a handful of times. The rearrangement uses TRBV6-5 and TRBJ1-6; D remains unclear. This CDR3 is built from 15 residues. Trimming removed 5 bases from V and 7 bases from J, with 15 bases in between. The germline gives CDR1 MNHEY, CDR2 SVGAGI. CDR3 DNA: TGTGCCAGCAGTCCTGGCGGAGCGAAAAATTCACCCCTCCACTTT. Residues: CASSPGGAKNSPLHF.